A single sample is the source of the 32 T cell receptor beta chains below, sequenced in a study of post-analysis software for immune sequencing data. The study, taken as a whole, reports: Patients had higher frequencies than controls of roughly 5 TRBV segments, including TRBV5-6, TRBV5-1 and TRBV20-1.

Their recognized antigens are unknown. Built from TCR beta cDNA, the libraries had unique molecular identifiers in them. TCRdb reanalysed the PCR reads using MiXCR and keeps one entry per CDR3 protein. The sample holds about 820,000 distinct CDR3 sequences; approximately 57% are singletons and the top ten take 4.6%. Material: blood. These receptor sequences come from a girl aged 10-17 years with multiple sclerosis.

The chain is built from TRBV29-1 and TRBJ2-1; TRBD2 aligns across 8 bases. V dropped 7 bases and J dropped 8; count of bases not matched to a gene: 7. This CDR3 spans 12 amino acids. CDR1 and CDR2 (germline): SQVTM, ANQGSEA. The CDR3 loop is CSGVPGGDEQFF. CDR3 sequence (DNA): TGCAGCGGCGTACCGGGGGGGGATGAGCAGTTCTTC.

In its sample, this clonotype was seen a few times. The J gene is TRBJ2-1, the V gene TRBV3-1; D might be TRBD2 (6 bases). Looked up from germline, CDR1 is LGHDT and CDR2 is YNNKEL (reference sequence). The CDR3 length is 16 residues. Trimming cost V 0 bases and J 8 bases, with 17 bases left between them. The CDR3 here is CASSQEAGVGGYEQFF. CDR3 sequence (DNA): TGTGCCAGCAGCCAAGAAGCTGGGGTCGGGGGTTATGAGCAGTTCTTC.

In this sample, this clonotype turned up a few times. The J gene is TRBJ1-2, the V gene TRBV4-1; 8 nucleotides match TRBD1. Germline CDR1 MGHRA, CDR2 YSYEKL. V dropped 1 base and J dropped 8; count of bases not matched to a gene: 9. CDR3 length: 15 residues. The CDR3 spells CASSQVTGGAQGYTF. DNA for the CDR3: TGCGCCAGCAGCCAAGTCACAGGGGGGGCACAAGGCTACACCTTC.

The V and J genes are TRBV11-2 and TRBJ2-3, with 8 bases fitting TRBD2. The CDR3 sequence is 17 residues long. The germline CDR1 and CDR2 sequences are SGHAT and FQNNGV. The trim removed 3 bases at V and 3 bases at J, leaving 11 bases unmatched. CDR3 loop: CASSFGIAGLRTDTQYF. CDR3 coding DNA: TGTGCCAGCAGCTTCGGGATAGCGGGATTGAGAACAGATACGCAGTATTTT.

In its sample, this clonotype was seen a few times. The chain has TRBV15 and TRBJ1-2; D is unclear. This CDR3 region has 14 residues. With 4 bases removed from V and 7 bases from J, the gap between germline ends came to 16 bases. Germline assignment: CDR1 LNHNV and CDR2 YYDKDF (reference sequence). CDR3 loop: CATSIGRPDVGYTF. CDR3 DNA: TGTGCCACCAGCATAGGCAGGCCAGACGTTGGCTACACCTTC.

The V call is TRBV7-2, the J call TRBJ2-3; 9 nucleotides match TRBD2. The CDR3 runs 16 residues. Per the germline V gene, CDR1 is SGHTA and CDR2 is FQGNSA. J was trimmed by 4 bases and V by 3 bases; bases with no gene match: 8. CDR3 loop: CASSFGIAGVADTQYF. The CDR3 region has the DNA TGTGCCAGCAGCTTCGGAATAGCGGGGGTTGCAGATACGCAGTATTTT.

The rearrangement uses TRBV10-3 and TRBJ1-2; TRBD1 aligns across 9 bases. Looked up from germline, CDR1 is ENHRY and CDR2 is SYGVKD. After removal of 6 bases from V and 4 bases from J, the junction contained 9 bases not matched to a gene. The CDR3 totals 15 residues. For the CDR3, the DNA is TGTGCCATCAGGACTCCAACAGGGGGCGGCTATGGCTACACCTTC. Amino acids: CAIRTPTGGGYGYTF.

This clonotype has a count of ten or more. The chain uses TRBV4-1 and TRBJ2-1, with 11 nucleotides matching TRBD2. The CDR3 loop spans 15 amino acids. V dropped 2 bases and J dropped 10; count of bases not matched to a gene: 7. Per germline, CDR1 MGHRA and CDR2 YSYEKL. The CDR3 here is CASSQILLAGAEQFF. Here the CDR3 DNA reads TGCGCCAGCAGCCAAATCTTACTAGCGGGAGCGGAGCAGTTCTTC.

The V gene is TRBV10-3, the J gene TRBJ2-1; 11 bases fit TRBD2. The length of the CDR3 is 13 residues. The V and J ends lost 8 bases and 4 bases, in that order; junction bases with no gene match: 1. Germline V gene data show CDR1 as ENHRY and CDR2 as SYGVKD. The CDR3 DNA reads TGTGCCATCCTAGCGGGGGGATACAATGAGCAGTTCTTC. Protein sequence: CAILAGGYNEQFF.

This chain uses TRBV4-1 with TRBJ2-7, with 10 bases lining up with TRBD1. Germline assignment: CDR1 MGHRA and CDR2 YSYEKL. V lost 5 bases to trimming and J lost 5 bases; unmatched junction nucleotides: 9. The CDR3 spans 15 residues. The DNA of the CDR3 is TGCGCCAGCAGCGACCGGGACAGGGGATCTGACGAGCAGTACTTC. Its protein product is CASSDRDRGSDEQYF.

CDR3 nucleotides: TGTGCCAGCAGCCAATCAGGACTAGCGGGAGTCGGCGAGCAGTACTTC. Protein product: CASSQSGLAGVGEQYF. J is TRBJ2-7 and V is TRBV14; 13 bases line up with TRBD2. Germline assignment: CDR1 SGHDN and CDR2 FVKESK. V lost 2 bases, J lost 6 bases, and 7 bases stayed unmatched. The CDR3 sequence is 16 residues long.

The genes are TRBV4-1 and TRBJ2-7; D not resolved. Germline V gives CDR1 MGHRA, CDR2 YSYEKL. The V and J ends lost 4 bases and 7 bases respectively, with 17 bases between them. This CDR3 has 14 residues. The CDR3 region has the DNA TGCGCCAGCAGCCCCTCGGGTCCGGCGACTGAGCAGTACTTC. This translates into CASSPSGPATEQYF.

This rearrangement joins TRBV6-5 to TRBJ2-4; a possible D gene is TRBD2 (5 bases). The CDR3 length is 15 residues. Deletions cut 0 bases from V and 13 bases from J, with 19 bases between. Looked up from germline, CDR1 is MNHEY and CDR2 is SVGAGI. In nucleotides, the CDR3 is TGTGCCAGCAGTTACTCGACAACCCGCGGTTGGGAGCAGTACTTC. This translates into CASSYSTTRGWEQYF.

This clonotype occurred a few times. The chain has TRBV12-3 or TRBV12-4 and TRBJ2-7; TRBD1 might be the D (6 bases). The length of the CDR3 is 14 residues. V lost 3 bases and J 0 bases, leaving 9 bases between the germline ends. The CDR3: CASSFGQPSYEQYF. The CDR3 DNA reads TGTGCCAGCAGTTTCGGACAGCCCTCCTACGAGCAGTACTTC.

The chain carries TRBV7-6 and TRBJ2-3, with D possibly being TRBD2 (6 bases). The germline CDR1 and CDR2 sequences are SGHVS and FNYEAQ. The CDR3 has 15 amino acids. V lost 8 bases to trimming and J lost 5 bases, with 20 bases between them. The DNA for the CDR3 is TGTGCCAGCGGAGGGGTATCGGGAGCGAGAGATACGCAGTATTTT. Its protein product is CASGGVSGARDTQYF.

This clonotype was found a few times. This rearrangement joins TRBV5-1 to TRBJ2-1; 11 bases are a match to TRBD2. Germline assignment: CDR1 SGHRS and CDR2 YFSETQ. J gave up 8 bases and V 0 bases, and 7 bases lay outside the gene matches. The CDR3 runs 16 residues. CDR3 coding DNA: TGCGCCAGCAGCTTGGGGAGTAGCGGGAGGGCCGATGAGCAGTTCTTC. Protein sequence: CASSLGSSGRADEQFF. Full variable domain (missing parts from reference TRBV5-1 and TRBJ2-1): KAGVTQTPRYLIKTRGQQVTLSCSPISGHRSVSWYQQTPGQGLQFLFEYFSETQRNKGNFPGRFSGRQFSNSRSEMNVSTLELGDSALYLCASSLGSSGRADEQFFGPGTRLTVL.

The J gene is TRBJ1-2, the V gene TRBV6-6; D call uncertain. The germline gives CDR1 MNHNY, CDR2 SVGAGI (reference sequence). The CDR3 contains 12 residues. With 6 bases removed from V and 3 bases from J, the gap between germline ends came to 8 bases. CDR3 bases: TGTGCCAGCAGCGATGTGGACTATGGCTACACCTTC. This encodes CASSDVDYGYTF.

In its sample, this clonotype was seen once. The rearrangement joins TRBV5-1 to TRBJ2-3; TRBD1 matches at 8 bases. CDR3 length: 16 residues. V lost 0 bases and J lost 1; bases outside the gene matches: 4. Looked up from germline, CDR1 is SGHRS and CDR2 is YFSETQ. The CDR3 nucleotides read TGCGCCAGCAGCTTGGCCCCGGGACAGGGCACAGATACGCAGTATTTT. Amino acids: CASSLAPGQGTDTQYF.

This clonotype was seen more than once but under ten times. The V call is TRBV15, the J call TRBJ2-5; TRBD2 aligns across 13 bases. Germline-derived CDR1 and CDR2 are LNHNV and YYDKDF (reference sequence). The CDR3 totals 17 residues. With V trimmed by 0 bases and J by 4 bases, 5 bases remained unmatched. For the CDR3, the DNA is TGTGCCACCAGCAGAGATGAACTAGCGGGGGGGCTAGAGACCCAGTACTTC. This codes for CATSRDELAGGLETQYF.

This clonotype occurred a few times. This chain uses TRBV20-1 with TRBJ2-7, with D perhaps TRBD2 (6 bases). The V end lost 3 bases, the J end lost 0 bases, and 9 bases lay between the germline ends. The germline V gene has CDR1 DFQATT and CDR2 SNEGSKA (reference sequence). The CDR3 runs 13 residues. The DNA of the CDR3 is TGCAGTGCTAGTTCTAGCGACTCCTACGAGCAGTACTTC. It is translated as CSASSSDSYEQYF.

This clonotype was counted a few times. V usage is TRBV20-1 and J usage is TRBJ2-5, with D perhaps TRBD2 (6 bases). V was cut by 5 bases and J by 5 bases, with 12 bases left in between. The CDR3 contains 12 residues. CDR1 DFQATT and CDR2 SNEGSKA come from the germline V gene (reference sequence). The CDR3 here is CSALGGTETQYF. CDR3 coding DNA: TGCAGTGCTCTAGGCGGGACGGAGACCCAGTACTTC.

The chain links TRBV5-1 to TRBJ2-7; 7 positions match TRBD1. Trimming at V came to 0 bases and at J to 5 bases, leaving 8 bases not matched to a gene. CDR1 SGHRS and CDR2 YFSETQ come from the germline V gene. This CDR3 comprises 15 residues. The CDR3 sequence is CASSLEGALRNEQYF. In DNA, the CDR3 is TGCGCCAGCAGCTTGGAGGGGGCGCTTCGGAACGAGCAGTACTTC.

V gene TRBV4-1 combines with J gene TRBJ2-4; D is possibly TRBD2 (6 bases). This CDR3 is built from 18 residues. Between the trimmed V and J ends, which lost 1 base and 3 bases, there was a span of 19 bases. The germline CDR1 and CDR2 sequences are MGHRA and YSYEKL. CDR3 region: CASSQGEAAGTFKNIQYF. For the CDR3, the DNA is TGCGCCAGCAGCCAAGGAGAGGCTGCCGGGACTTTCAAAAACATTCAGTACTTC.

This clonotype was found a few times. The chain couples TRBV29-1 to TRBJ2-1; a weak D match, TRBD1 (6 bases). Germline CDR1 SQVTM, CDR2 ANQGSEA. This CDR3 has 13 amino acids. V shed 7 bases and J shed 8 bases, with 18 bases lying between them. CDR3 DNA sequence: TGCAGCGCAGGGGTACAGGGACGCTATGAGCAGTTCTTC. Its protein is CSAGVQGRYEQFF.

V is TRBV15 and J is TRBJ2-7; a weak D match, TRBD2 (5 bases). V shed 5 bases and J shed 1 base, with 18 bases lying between them. Looked up from germline, CDR1 is LNHNV and CDR2 is YYDKDF (reference sequence). This CDR3 has 16 residues. In DNA, the CDR3 is TGTGCCACCAGCCCCTTTGGAGGACTGAAATCCTACGAGCAGTACTTC. Protein product: CATSPFGGLKSYEQYF.

The chain has TRBV6-5 and TRBJ2-1; 8 nucleotides match TRBD2. The CDR3 runs to 15 residues. The ends lost 6 bases at V and 3 bases at J; junction bases unmatched: 7. Germline V CDR1 and CDR2: MNHEY, SVGAGI. In nucleotides, the CDR3 is TGTGCCAGCAGCGGACGACTAGCGATCTACAATGAGCAGTTCTTC. Translation gives CASSGRLAIYNEQFF.

This clonotype appeared a few times. Germline is not matched at one junction end, which may reflect a read error. The chain links TRBV27 to TRBJ1-6; D is possibly TRBD1 (5 bases). Germline V gene sequence: CDR1 MNHEY, CDR2 SMNVEV (reference sequence). CDR3 length: 15 residues. The DNA of the CDR3 is TGTGCCAGCAGCCCCCGGGGCTCCTATAATTCACTCCTCCACTTT. Protein product: CASSPRGSYNSLLHF.

This rearrangement joins TRBV20-1 to TRBJ2-5; 9 bases agree with TRBD1. The V and J ends lost 3 bases and 8 bases, in that order; junction bases with no gene match: 4. CDR3 length: 12 residues. The germline CDR1 and CDR2 sequences are DFQATT and SNEGSKA (reference sequence). CDR3 sequence: CSARVGQGTQYF. In DNA, the CDR3 is TGCAGTGCTAGGGTGGGACAGGGAACCCAGTACTTC.

The V and J genes are TRBV5-6 and TRBJ2-1; 9 bases align to TRBD1. Germline CDR1 SGHDT, CDR2 YYEEEE. The CDR3 is made up of 16 amino acids. V was clipped by 4 bases and J by 8 bases; unmatched bases: 13. The CDR3 DNA reads TGTGCCAGCAGCCGGTCCCGGGACAGGGTTTTCGATGAGCAGTTCTTC. This translates into CASSRSRDRVFDEQFF.

The J gene is TRBJ2-7, the V gene TRBV5-1, with D perhaps matching TRBD1 (6 bases). The CDR3 spans 14 residues. V lost 2 bases, J lost 3 bases, and 12 bases lay in between. CDR1 SGHRS and CDR2 YFSETQ come from the germline V gene. CDR3 protein: CASSLTGMFYEQYF. In nucleotides, the CDR3 is TGCGCCAGCAGCTTAACAGGGATGTTCTACGAGCAGTACTTC.

The V gene is TRBV5-1, the J gene TRBJ2-7; 9 positions agree with TRBD1. This CDR3 comprises 16 residues. V dropped 2 bases and J dropped 0; count of bases not matched to a gene: 6. CDR1 and CDR2 from the germline V gene are SGHRS and YFSETQ. The CDR3 nucleotides read TGCGCCAGCAGCTTTTCTGGACAGGGGAGCTCCTACGAGCAGTACTTC. Encoded protein: CASSFSGQGSSYEQYF.

The chain couples TRBV5-1 to TRBJ1-5, with 7 bases matching TRBD1. This CDR3 is 14 amino acids long. The germline V gene encodes CDR1 SGHRS and CDR2 YFSETQ. J gave up 4 bases and V 4 bases, and 5 bases lay outside the gene matches. This chain's CDR3 is CASSPGQENQPQHF. CDR3 DNA: TGCGCCAGCAGCCCCGGACAGGAAAATCAGCCCCAGCATTTT.